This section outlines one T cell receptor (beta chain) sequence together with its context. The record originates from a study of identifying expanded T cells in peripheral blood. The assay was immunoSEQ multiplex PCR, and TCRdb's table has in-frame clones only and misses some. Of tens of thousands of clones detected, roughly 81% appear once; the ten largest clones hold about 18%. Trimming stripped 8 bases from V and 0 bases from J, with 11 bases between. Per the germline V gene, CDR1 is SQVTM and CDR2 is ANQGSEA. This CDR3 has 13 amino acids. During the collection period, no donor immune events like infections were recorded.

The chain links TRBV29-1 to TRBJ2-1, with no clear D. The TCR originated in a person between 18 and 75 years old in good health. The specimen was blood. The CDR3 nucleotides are TGCAGCCTGACCGTTAGCTCCTACAATGAGCAGTTCTTC. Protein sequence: CSLTVSSYNEQFF.